These 15 T cell receptor beta chains came from one sample sequenced in a study of neurological immune-mediated disorders. From the 5' RACE reads, TCRdb called clonotypes with MiXCR, one entry per CDR3 protein. Altogether some 37,000 distinct CDR3 sequences are present, 10% to 13% being singletons, with the ten largest covering 6.6%. Material: PBMCs. The receptors derive from a woman in her twenties or thirties with HTLV-1-associated myelopathy (HAM/TSP).

In this sample, this clonotype turned up many times. The J gene is TRBJ2-7, the V gene TRBV7-9; 9 bases map to TRBD1. The V and J ends lost 5 bases and 0 bases, in that order; junction bases with no gene match: 17. Germline V gives CDR1 SEHNR, CDR2 FQNEAQ (reference sequence). This CDR3 is built from 19 residues. The CDR3 DNA reads TGTGCCAGCAGCCACGGAGGGACAGGGACCAAACCCGGCTCCTACGAGCAGTACTTC. Protein product: CASSHGGTGTKPGSYEQYF.

The rearrangement links TRBV10-2 to TRBJ2-3, with D hard to call. Deletions cut 4 bases from V and 6 bases from J, with 8 bases between. Germline CDR1 and CDR2: WSHSY and SAAADI. CDR3 length: 12 residues. The CDR3 here is CASSGVGDTQYF. The CDR3 nucleotides read TGCGCCAGCAGTGGGGTGGGTGATACGCAGTATTTT.

This clonotype showed up many times. V and J are TRBV6-6 and TRBJ2-7, with D possibly being TRBD1 or TRBD2 (5 bases each). Deletions cut 9 bases from V and 2 bases from J, with 11 bases between. CDR1 MNHNY and CDR2 SVGAGI come from the germline V gene (reference sequence). The CDR3 covers 12 residues. For the CDR3, the DNA is TGTGCCAGTATGGGACCAACCTACGAGCAGTACTTC. Translation gives CASMGPTYEQYF.

This clonotype was detected many times. The rearrangement uses TRBV5-5 and TRBJ2-7, with 8 positions matching TRBD1. This CDR3 is 18 amino acids long. After removal of 5 bases from V and 2 bases from J, the junction contained 18 bases not matched to a gene. The V gene's germline CDR1 is SGHKS and CDR2 YYEKEE (reference sequence). Written as DNA, the CDR3 is TGTGCCAGCAGGCATAGCCCCTACCGGGACAGGTCTACCTACGAGCAGTACTTC. It encodes CASRHSPYRDRSTYEQYF. The complete variable domain, with remaining parts taken from reference TRBV5-5 and TRBJ2-7, reads DAGVTQSPTHLIKTRGQQVTLRCSPISGHKSVSWYQQVLGQGPQFIFQYYEKEERGRGNFPDRFSARQFPNYSSELNVNALLLGDSALYLCASRHSPYRDRSTYEQYFGPGTRLTVT.

This clonotype was observed a few times. The genes are TRBV4-1 and TRBJ2-1, with D perhaps being TRBD1 or TRBD2 (6 bases each). The CDR3 is 17 residues long. Per the germline V gene, CDR1 is MGHRA and CDR2 is YSYEKL. V shed 5 bases and J shed 4 bases, with 21 bases lying between them. CDR3 nucleotide sequence: TGCGCCAGCAGCTTACTACCCGGGGGCTACCCTTACAATGAGCAGTTCTTC. It is translated as CASSLLPGGYPYNEQFF.

Comments on this clonotype: The CDR3 does not close with the conserved phenylalanine or tryptophan, likely indicating a read error. V is TRBV5-1 and J is TRBJ2-3; D unclear. The DNA end is more similar to TRBJ1-5, so the J call may be wrong. This CDR3 has 13 amino acids. CDR1 is SGHRS, CDR2 YFSETQ, per germline. In DNA, the CDR3 is TGCGCCAGCAGCAGCCGGACCGTGGATACGCAGCATCTT. Its translation is CASSSRTVDTQHL.

This clonotype appeared many times. This chain connects TRBV7-2 to TRBJ1-1, with D maybe TRBD1 (5 bases). This CDR3 is built from 14 residues. The V gene lost 4 bases and the J gene lost 2 bases, with 11 bases spanning the gap. CDR1 SGHTA and CDR2 FQGNSA come from the germline V gene. The CDR3 sequence is CASSSQGGNTEAFF. As DNA, the CDR3 is TGTGCCAGCAGCTCCCAGGGCGGAAACACTGAAGCTTTCTTT.

The chain carries TRBV19 and TRBJ2-2, with 9 bases identical to TRBD1. CDR1 and CDR2 (germline): LNHDA, SQIVND (reference sequence). The CDR3 runs 15 residues. The trim removed 4 bases at V and 1 base at J, leaving 1 base unmatched. The CDR3: CASSTGQGNTGELFF. The DNA for the CDR3 is TGTGCCAGTAGTACGGGACAGGGGAACACCGGGGAGCTGTTTTTT.

In its sample, this clonotype was seen many times. Here the CDR3 reads CASSAVVLGDYEQYF. Written as DNA, the CDR3 is TGTGCCAGCAGCGCCGTGGTTTTAGGGGATTACGAGCAGTACTTC. The chain has TRBV7-9 and TRBJ2-7, with D possibly TRBD1 on 5 matching bases. Between the trimmed V and J ends, which lost 5 bases and 4 bases, there was a span of 18 bases. The CDR3 extends over 15 amino acids. Per germline, CDR1 SEHNR and CDR2 FQNEAQ (reference sequence). Full variable domain (missing parts from reference TRBV7-9 and TRBJ2-7): DTGVSQNPRHKITKRGQNVTFRCDPISEHNRLYWYRQTLGQGPEFLTYFQNEAQLEKSRLLSDRFSAERPKGSFSTLEIQRTEQGDSAMYLCASSAVVLGDYEQYFGPGTRLTVT.

This clonotype has ten or more counts. This sequence joins TRBV20-1 and TRBJ2-7, with D unresolved. Trimming shortened V by 6 bases and J by 3 bases, and 15 bases separated the two germline ends. This CDR3 has 13 residues. Germline CDR1 reads DFQATT; CDR2 reads SNEGSKA (reference sequence). Here the CDR3 reads CSASYPLFYEQYF. The CDR3 DNA sequence: TGCAGTGCGTCATACCCCCTTTTCTACGAGCAGTACTTC.

This clonotype was detected many times. CDR3 sequence reads: CASSLAQGGTGELFF. The CDR3 nucleotides read TGCGCCAGCAGCTTGGCCCAGGGAGGTACCGGGGAGCTGTTTTTT. The chain has TRBV5-1 and TRBJ2-2, with D maybe TRBD2 (6 bases). The germline V gene encodes CDR1 SGHRS and CDR2 YFSETQ. The CDR3 is 15 residues long. V dropped 0 bases and J dropped 5 bases, with 11 bases sitting between them.

CDR3 nucleotides: TGTGCCAGCAGCTCAGGGCCCTTGACAGGGCCGAAAGATTCCAATCAGCCCCAGCATTTT. This encodes CASSSGPLTGPKDSNQPQHF. V is TRBV7-9 and J is TRBJ1-5, with 7 bases lining up with TRBD1. The CDR3 spans 20 residues. CDR1 SEHNR and CDR2 FQNEAQ come from the germline V gene (reference sequence). The J segment lost 3 bases and the V segment lost 4 bases, leaving 21 bases of the junction unmatched.

Many counts were recorded for this clonotype. The chain carries TRBV5-1 and TRBJ2-1; the match to TRBD1 covers 7 bases. Germline-derived CDR1 and CDR2 are SGHRS and YFSETQ. The length of the CDR3 is 16 residues. Trimming removed 4 bases from V and 3 bases from J; junction bases left unmatched: 10. In DNA form, the CDR3 reads TGCGCCAGCAGCCCCAACCACAGGGGTAACTACAATGAGCAGTTCTTC. Translated, it gives CASSPNHRGNYNEQFF. The full variable domain, its missing parts supplied by reference TRBV5-1 and TRBJ2-1, is KAGVTQTPRYLIKTRGQQVTLSCSPISGHRSVSWYQQTPGQGLQFLFEYFSETQRNKGNFPGRFSGRQFSNSRSEMNVSTLELGDSALYLCASSPNHRGNYNEQFFGPGTRLTVL.

This clonotype was counted at least ten times. The gene calls are TRBV20-1 and TRBJ2-1; 8 bases agree with TRBD2. With V trimmed by 7 bases and J by 3 bases, 8 bases remained unmatched. This CDR3 has 14 residues. Per germline, CDR1 DFQATT and CDR2 SNEGSKA (reference sequence). The CDR3: CSGSERGLYNEQFF. The CDR3 DNA is TGCAGTGGGTCCGAGCGGGGGCTCTACAATGAGCAGTTCTTC.

The sample holds many counts of this clonotype. This chain connects TRBV6-5 to TRBJ2-2; the match to TRBD1 covers 7 bases. The CDR3 is made up of 13 amino acids. Trimming removed 5 bases from V and 4 bases from J; junction bases left unmatched: 1. From germline, CDR1 is MNHEY and CDR2 SVGAGI. CDR3 sequence reads: CASSRQGTGELFF. CDR3 bases: TGTGCCAGCAGTCGACAGGGCACCGGGGAGCTGTTTTTT.